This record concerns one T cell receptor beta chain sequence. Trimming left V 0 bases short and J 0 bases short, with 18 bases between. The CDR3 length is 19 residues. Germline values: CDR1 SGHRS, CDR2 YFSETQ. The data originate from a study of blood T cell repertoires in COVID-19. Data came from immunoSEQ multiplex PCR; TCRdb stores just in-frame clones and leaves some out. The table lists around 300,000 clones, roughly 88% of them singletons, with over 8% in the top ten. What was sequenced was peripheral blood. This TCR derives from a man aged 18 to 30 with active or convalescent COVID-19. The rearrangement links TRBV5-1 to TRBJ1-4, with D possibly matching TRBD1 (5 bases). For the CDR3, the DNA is TGCGCCAGCAGCTTGGATGGACACATCTCCACCTCAACTAATGAAAAACTGTTTTTT. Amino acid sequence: CASSLDGHISTSTNEKLFF.